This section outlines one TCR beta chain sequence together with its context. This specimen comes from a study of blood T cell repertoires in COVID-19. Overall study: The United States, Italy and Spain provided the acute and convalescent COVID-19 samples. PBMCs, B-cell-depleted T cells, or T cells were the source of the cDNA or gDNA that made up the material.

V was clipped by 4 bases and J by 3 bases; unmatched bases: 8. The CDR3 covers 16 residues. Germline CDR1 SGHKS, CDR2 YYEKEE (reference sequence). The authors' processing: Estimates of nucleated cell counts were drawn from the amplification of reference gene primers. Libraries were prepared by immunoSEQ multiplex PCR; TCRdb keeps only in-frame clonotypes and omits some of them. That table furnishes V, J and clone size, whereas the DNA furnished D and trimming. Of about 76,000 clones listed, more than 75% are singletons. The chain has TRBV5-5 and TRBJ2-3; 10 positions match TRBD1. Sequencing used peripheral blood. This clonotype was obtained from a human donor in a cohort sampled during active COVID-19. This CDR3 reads CASSLRQGAFTDTQYF. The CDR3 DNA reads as TGTGCCAGCAGCCTTAGACAGGGGGCCTTTACAGATACGCAGTATTTT.